These T cell receptor beta chains were read from a single sample in a study of blood T cell repertoires in COVID-19. Some clones are missing from TCRdb's copy, which holds only in-frame ones; the method was immunoSEQ multiplex PCR. Among approximately 190,000 clones listed, 75% to 95% were seen once. Sample: peripheral blood. The receptors stem from a man aged 50-59 years with acute or convalescent COVID-19. The CDR3 runs from the conserved cysteine through the conserved F or W. Fields, in order: J gene, V gene, D gene, clone size, CDR3 protein, CDR3 DNA. A D gene is named only where the DNA matches it firmly. The size field is filled for only some rows; it gives once, few, many or a size class.

J: TRBJ2-5; V: TRBV5-4; D: TRBD2; size: -; CDR3: CASSMGLAEMVQETQYF; DNA: TGTGCCAGCAGCATGGGACTAGCGGAGATGGTTCAAGAGACCCAGTACTTC
J: TRBJ2-5; V: TRBV13; D: -; size: -; CDR3: CASSLESGGGLETQYF; DNA: TGTGCCAGCAGCTTAGAATCTGGGGGGGGGCTGGAGACCCAGTACTTC
J: TRBJ1-5; V: TRBV4-2; D: -; size: -; CDR3: CASSQTIGGQRNQPQHF; DNA: TGTGCCAGCAGCCAAACAATAGGGGGTCAACGCAATCAGCCCCAGCATTTT
J: TRBJ1-2; V: TRBV11-2; D: -; size: few; CDR3: CASSYGPVAGGYTF; DNA: TGTGCCAGCAGCTACGGGCCGGTCGCGGGTGGCTACACCTTC
J: TRBJ1-4; V: TRBV19; D: -; size: -; CDR3: CASRAAGSEKLFF; DNA: TGTGCCAGTAGGGCCGCGGGGAGTGAAAAACTGTTTTTT
J: TRBJ1-2; V: TRBV6-5; D: -; size: -; CDR3: CASRLDINYGYTF; DNA: TGTGCCAGCAGATTGGACATCAACTATGGCTACACCTTC
J: TRBJ1-2; V: TRBV6-5; D: TRBD1; size: -; CDR3: CASNGQGILAGYTF; DNA: TGTGCCAGCAACGGACAGGGTATATTGGCTGGCTACACCTTC
J: TRBJ2-3; V: TRBV30; D: -; size: -; CDR3: CAWSMRDTDTQYF; DNA: TGTGCCTGGAGTATGAGGGACACAGATACGCAGTATTTT
J: TRBJ1-2; V: TRBV10-3; D: -; size: -; CDR3: CAISPGTNGGYTF; DNA: TGTGCCATCAGTCCCGGGACAAACGGTGGCTACACCTTC
J: TRBJ1-2; V: TRBV9; D: -; size: -; CDR3: CASSVAIGGVCYTF; DNA: TGTGCCAGCAGCGTAGCTATTGGGGGCGTTTGCTACACCTTC
J: TRBJ1-5; V: TRBV28; D: TRBD1; size: -; CDR3: CASRFGTGNSQPQHF; DNA: TGTGCCAGCAGGTTCGGGACAGGGAATTCCCAGCCCCAGCATTTT
J: TRBJ2-4; V: TRBV3-1/TRBV3-2; D: TRBD2; size: -; CDR3: CASSQEGLADYLEAKNIQYF; DNA: TGTGCCAGCAGCCAAGAGGGACTAGCGGACTACCTGGAAGCCAAAAACATTCAGTACTTC
J: TRBJ1-4; V: TRBV5-6; D: TRBD1; size: once; CDR3: CASSWTGGGVLTNEKLFF; DNA: TGTGCCAGCAGCTGGACAGGGGGCGGGGTGTTGACTAATGAAAAACTGTTTTTT
J: TRBJ1-1; V: TRBV12-3/TRBV12-4; D: -; size: once; CDR3: CASSLIMNTEAFF; DNA: TGTGCCAGCAGTTTAATAATGAACACTGAAGCTTTCTTT
J: TRBJ2-1; V: TRBV19; D: TRBD2; size: -; CDR3: CASSMGRTSGSNEQFF; DNA: TGTGCCAGTAGTATGGGGAGGACTAGCGGGAGTAATGAGCAGTTCTTC
J: TRBJ1-5; V: TRBV28; D: TRBD1; size: -; CDR3: CASRVTGGYNQPQHF; DNA: TGTGCCAGCAGAGTGACAGGGGGCTACAATCAGCCCCAGCATTTT
J: TRBJ2-5; V: TRBV24-1; D: TRBD1; size: -; CDR3: CATSGQGQETQYF; DNA: TGTGCCACCAGTGGACAGGGGCAAGAGACCCAGTACTTC
J: TRBJ2-1; V: TRBV28; D: TRBD2; size: -; CDR3: CASSLRLAGDEQFF; DNA: TGTGCCAGCAGTTTAAGGCTAGCGGGAGATGAGCAGTTCTTC
J: TRBJ1-3; V: TRBV18; D: TRBD1; size: -; CDR3: CASSPRGQGASGNTIYF; DNA: TGTGCCAGCTCACCACGCGGACAGGGGGCTTCTGGAAACACCATATATTTT
J: TRBJ2-2; V: TRBV6-6; D: -; size: -; CDR3: CASRVFGIGTGELFF; DNA: TGTGCCAGCAGGGTTTTCGGGATCGGCACCGGGGAGCTGTTTTTT
J: TRBJ2-3; V: TRBV7-2; D: -; size: once; CDR3: CASSLARGDTQYF; DNA: TGTGCCAGCAGCTTAGCCAGGGGTGATACGCAGTATTTT
J: TRBJ1-6; V: TRBV9; D: -; size: -; CDR3: CASSDGAVSPLHF; DNA: TGTGCCAGCAGCGATGGGGCCGTTTCACCCCTCCACTTT
J: TRBJ2-7; V: TRBV11-2; D: TRBD2; size: -; CDR3: CASSIDPGTSGYEQYF; DNA: TGTGCCAGCAGTATAGACCCCGGGACTAGCGGTTACGAGCAGTACTTC
J: TRBJ2-1; V: TRBV3-1/TRBV3-2; D: -; size: -; CDR3: CASSQPHYEQFF; DNA: TGTGCCAGCAGCCAACCCCACTATGAGCAGTTCTTC
J: TRBJ1-1; V: TRBV4-1; D: -; size: -; CDR3: CASSLLGEGTEAFF; DNA: TGCGCCAGCAGCTTGCTAGGGGAGGGCACTGAAGCTTTCTTT
J: TRBJ1-6; V: TRBV3-1/TRBV3-2; D: -; size: -; CDR3: CASSPKGGNSPLHF; DNA: TGTGCCAGCAGCCCCAAAGGGGGAAATTCACCCCTCCACTTT
J: TRBJ2-2; V: TRBV18; D: -; size: -; CDR3: CASSPAQVGTGELFF; DNA: TGTGCCAGCTCACCCGCGCAGGTTGGCACCGGGGAGCTGTTTTTT
J: TRBJ2-1; V: TRBV7-6; D: -; size: -; CDR3: CASSDSGRRASSYNEQFF; DNA: TGTGCCAGCAGCGACAGTGGCCGGCGAGCGAGCTCCTACAATGAGCAGTTCTTC
J: TRBJ2-3; V: TRBV28; D: -; size: -; CDR3: CASSVRLGGVDTQYF; DNA: TGTGCCAGCAGTGTACGCCTCGGGGGAGTGGATACGCAGTATTTT
J: TRBJ1-6; V: TRBV27; D: -; size: -; CDR3: CASSSLNTALHF; DNA: TGTGCCAGCAGTTCCCTCAATACGGCCCTCCACTTT